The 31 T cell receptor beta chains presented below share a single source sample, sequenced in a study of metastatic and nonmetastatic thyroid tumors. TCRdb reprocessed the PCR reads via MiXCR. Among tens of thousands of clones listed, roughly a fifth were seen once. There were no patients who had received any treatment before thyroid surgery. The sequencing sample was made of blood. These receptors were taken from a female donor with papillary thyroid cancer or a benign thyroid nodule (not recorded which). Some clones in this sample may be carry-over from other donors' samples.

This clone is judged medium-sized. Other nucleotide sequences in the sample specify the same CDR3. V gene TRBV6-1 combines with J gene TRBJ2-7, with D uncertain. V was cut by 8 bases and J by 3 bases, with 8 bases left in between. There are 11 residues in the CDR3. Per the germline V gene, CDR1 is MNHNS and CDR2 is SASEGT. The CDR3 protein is CASHWGYEQYF. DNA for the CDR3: TGTGCCAGCCACTGGGGCTACGAGCAGTACTTC.

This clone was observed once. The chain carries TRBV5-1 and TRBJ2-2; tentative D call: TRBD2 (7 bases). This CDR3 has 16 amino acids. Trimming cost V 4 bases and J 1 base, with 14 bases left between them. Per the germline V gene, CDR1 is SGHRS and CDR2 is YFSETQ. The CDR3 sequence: CASSPGGGENTGELFF. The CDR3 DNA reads TGCGCCAGCAGCCCGGGGGGCGGAGAGAACACCGGGGAGCTGTTTTTT.

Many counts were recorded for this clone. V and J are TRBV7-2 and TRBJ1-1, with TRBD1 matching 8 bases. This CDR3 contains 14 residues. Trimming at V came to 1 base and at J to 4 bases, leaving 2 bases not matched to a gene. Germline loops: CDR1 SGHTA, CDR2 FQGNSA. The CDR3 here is CASSLGTGLTEAFF. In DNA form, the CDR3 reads TGTGCCAGCAGCTTAGGGACAGGGCTCACTGAAGCTTTCTTT.

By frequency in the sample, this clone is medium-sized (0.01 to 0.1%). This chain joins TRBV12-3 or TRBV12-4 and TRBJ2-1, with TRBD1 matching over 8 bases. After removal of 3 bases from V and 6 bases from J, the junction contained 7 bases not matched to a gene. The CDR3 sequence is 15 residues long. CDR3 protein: CASSFGQGGVNEQFF. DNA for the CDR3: TGTGCCAGCAGTTTCGGACAGGGCGGTGTCAATGAGCAGTTCTTC.

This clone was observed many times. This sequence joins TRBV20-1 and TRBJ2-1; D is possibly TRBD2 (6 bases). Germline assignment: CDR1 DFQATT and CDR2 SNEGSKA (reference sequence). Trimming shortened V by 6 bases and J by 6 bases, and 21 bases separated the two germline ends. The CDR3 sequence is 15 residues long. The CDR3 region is CSADSGGSNSNEQFF. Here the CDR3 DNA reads TGCAGTGCCGACTCCGGGGGATCGAATAGCAATGAGCAGTTCTTC.

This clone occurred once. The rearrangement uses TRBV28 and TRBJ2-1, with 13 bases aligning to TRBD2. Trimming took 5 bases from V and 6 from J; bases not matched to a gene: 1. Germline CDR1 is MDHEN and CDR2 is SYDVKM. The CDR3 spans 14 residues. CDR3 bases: TGTGCCAGCAGTAGACTAGCGGGAGGCAATGAGCAGTTCTTC. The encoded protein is CASSRLAGGNEQFF.

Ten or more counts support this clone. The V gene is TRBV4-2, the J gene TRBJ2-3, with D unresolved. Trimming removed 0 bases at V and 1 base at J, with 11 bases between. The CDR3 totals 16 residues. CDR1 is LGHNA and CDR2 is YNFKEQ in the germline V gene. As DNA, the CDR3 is TGTGCCAGCAGCCAAGATATGGGTGGGGGCACAGATACGCAGTATTTT. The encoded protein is CASSQDMGGGTDTQYF.

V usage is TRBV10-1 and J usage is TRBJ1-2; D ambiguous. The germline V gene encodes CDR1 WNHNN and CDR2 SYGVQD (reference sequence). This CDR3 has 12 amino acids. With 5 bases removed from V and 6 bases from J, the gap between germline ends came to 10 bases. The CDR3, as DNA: TGCGCCAGCAGTTATTACACCGATGGCTACACCTTC. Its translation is CASSYYTDGYTF.

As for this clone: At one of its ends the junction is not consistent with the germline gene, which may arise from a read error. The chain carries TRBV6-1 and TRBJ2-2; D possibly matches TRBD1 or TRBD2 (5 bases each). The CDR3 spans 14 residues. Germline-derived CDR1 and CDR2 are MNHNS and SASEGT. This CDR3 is CASNNLVNTGDLFF. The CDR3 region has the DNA TGTGCCAGCAATAATTTGGTTAACACCGGGGACCTGTTTTTT.

CDR3: CASSFGSTDPCGAFF. For the CDR3, the DNA is TGTGCCAGCAGCTTCGGGTCTACGGACCCCTGTGGAGCTTTCTTT. The chain uses TRBV7-2 and TRBJ1-1, with D uncertain. Trimming removed 3 bases from V and 10 bases from J, with 21 bases in between. CDR1 and CDR2 from the germline V gene are SGHTA and FQGNSA. This CDR3 spans 15 amino acids. Looking up the rest from reference TRBV7-2 and TRBJ1-1 gives the full variable domain: GAGVSQSPSNKVTEKGKDVELRCDPISGHTALYWYRQSLGQGLEFLIYFQGNSAPDKSGLPSDRFSAERTGGSVSTLTIQRTQQEDSAVYLCASSFGSTDPCGAFFGQGTRLTVV.

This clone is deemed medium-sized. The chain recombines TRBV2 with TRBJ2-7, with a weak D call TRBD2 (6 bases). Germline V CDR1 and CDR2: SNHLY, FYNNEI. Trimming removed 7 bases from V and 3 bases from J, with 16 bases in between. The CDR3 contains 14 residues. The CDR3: CASIGTPIRYEQYF. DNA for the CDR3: TGTGCCAGCATCGGGACTCCCATTCGCTACGAGCAGTACTTC.

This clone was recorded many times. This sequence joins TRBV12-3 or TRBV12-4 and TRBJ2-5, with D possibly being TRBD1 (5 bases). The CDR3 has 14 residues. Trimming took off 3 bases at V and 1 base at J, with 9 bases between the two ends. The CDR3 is CASSLWGLQETQYF. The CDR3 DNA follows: TGTGCCAGCAGTTTGTGGGGCCTCCAAGAGACCCAGTACTTC.

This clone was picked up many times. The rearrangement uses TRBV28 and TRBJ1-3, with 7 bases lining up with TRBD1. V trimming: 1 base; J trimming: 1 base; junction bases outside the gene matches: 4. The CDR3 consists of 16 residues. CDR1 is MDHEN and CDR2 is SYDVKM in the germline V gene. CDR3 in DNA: TGTGCCAGCAGTTTATCGACAGGGCAGTCTGGAAACACCATATATTTT. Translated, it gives CASSLSTGQSGNTIYF.

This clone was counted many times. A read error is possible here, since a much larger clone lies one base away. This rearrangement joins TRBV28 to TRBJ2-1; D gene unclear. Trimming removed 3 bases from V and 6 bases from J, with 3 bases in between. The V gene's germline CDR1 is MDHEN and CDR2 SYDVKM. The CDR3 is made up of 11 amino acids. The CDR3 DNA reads TGTGCCAGCAGTTTTCCCAATGAGCAGTTCTTC. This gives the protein CASSFPNEQFF.

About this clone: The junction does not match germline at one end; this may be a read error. Written as DNA, the CDR3 is TGTTCCAGCAGTTTCCTGCTACAGGGCAGGCAGCCACAGCATTTT. It specifies CSSSFLLQGRQPQHF. The genes are TRBV28 and TRBJ1-5; weak D call: TRBD1 (6 bases). The germline V gene encodes CDR1 MDHEN and CDR2 SYDVKM. The CDR3 length is 15 residues.

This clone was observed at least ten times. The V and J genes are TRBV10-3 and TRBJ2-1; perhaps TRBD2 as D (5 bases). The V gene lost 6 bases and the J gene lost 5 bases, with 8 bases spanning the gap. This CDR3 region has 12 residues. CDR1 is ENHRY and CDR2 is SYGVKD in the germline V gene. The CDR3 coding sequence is TGTGCCATCAGCGGGAACAACAATGAGCAGTTCTTC. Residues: CAISGNNNEQFF.

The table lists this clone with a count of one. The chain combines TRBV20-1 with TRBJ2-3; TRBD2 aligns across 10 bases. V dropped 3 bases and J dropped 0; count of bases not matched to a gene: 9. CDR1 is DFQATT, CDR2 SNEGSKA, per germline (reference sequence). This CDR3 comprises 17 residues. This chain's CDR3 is CSARRHSGGPSTDTQYF. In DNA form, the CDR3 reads TGCAGTGCTAGGAGACATAGCGGGGGGCCCAGCACAGATACGCAGTATTTT.

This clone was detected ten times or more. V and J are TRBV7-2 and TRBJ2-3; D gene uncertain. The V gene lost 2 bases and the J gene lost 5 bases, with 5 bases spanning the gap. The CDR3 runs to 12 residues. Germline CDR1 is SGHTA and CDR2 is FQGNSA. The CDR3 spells CASSLYGDTQYF. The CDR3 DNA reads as TGTGCCAGCAGCTTATACGGAGATACGCAGTATTTT.

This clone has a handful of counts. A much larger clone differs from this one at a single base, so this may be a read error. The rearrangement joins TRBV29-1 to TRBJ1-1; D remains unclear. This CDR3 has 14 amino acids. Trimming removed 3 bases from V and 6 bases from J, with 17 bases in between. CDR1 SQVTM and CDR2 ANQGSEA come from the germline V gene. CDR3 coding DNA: TGCAGCGTTGATACCAGGTGGAGGATGGCTGAAGCTTTCTTT. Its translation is CSVDTRWRMAEAFF.

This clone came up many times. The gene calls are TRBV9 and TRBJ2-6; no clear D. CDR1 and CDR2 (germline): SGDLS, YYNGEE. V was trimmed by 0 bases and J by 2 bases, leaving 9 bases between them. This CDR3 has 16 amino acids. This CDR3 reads CASSVVGLAGANVLTF. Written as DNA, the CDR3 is TGTGCCAGCAGCGTAGTAGGGTTGGCTGGGGCCAACGTCCTGACTTTC.

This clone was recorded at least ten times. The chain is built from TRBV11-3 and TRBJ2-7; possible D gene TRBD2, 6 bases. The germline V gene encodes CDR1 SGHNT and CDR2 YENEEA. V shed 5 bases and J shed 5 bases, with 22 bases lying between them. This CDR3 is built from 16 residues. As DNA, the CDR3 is TGTGCCAGCAGCCCAACCGGGGGAAATGGGATTAACGAGCAGTACTTC. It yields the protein CASSPTGGNGINEQYF. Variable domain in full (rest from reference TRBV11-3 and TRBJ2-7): EAGVVQSPRYKIIEKKQPVAFWCNPISGHNTLYWYLQNLGQGPELLIRYENEEAVDDSQLPKDRFSAERLKGVDSTLKIQPAELGDSAVYLCASSPTGGNGINEQYFGPGTRLTVT.

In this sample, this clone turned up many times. Here the CDR3 reads CASSQKVGSGQMNYEQYF. CDR3 nucleotides: TGCGCCAGCAGCCAAAAAGTGGGCTCGGGACAGATGAACTACGAGCAGTACTTC. The chain couples TRBV4-1 to TRBJ2-7, with 7 positions matching TRBD1. V trimming: 2 bases; J trimming: 3 bases; junction bases outside the gene matches: 16. The CDR3 runs to 18 residues. Germline loops: CDR1 MGHRA, CDR2 YSYEKL.

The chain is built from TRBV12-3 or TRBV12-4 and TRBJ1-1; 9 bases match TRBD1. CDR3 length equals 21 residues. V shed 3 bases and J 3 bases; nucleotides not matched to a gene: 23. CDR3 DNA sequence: TGTGCCAGCAGTTTCGGAATGGGGGACAGGGCCCGCGGCCTGGGCCACACTGAAGCTTTCTTT. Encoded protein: CASSFGMGDRARGLGHTEAFF.

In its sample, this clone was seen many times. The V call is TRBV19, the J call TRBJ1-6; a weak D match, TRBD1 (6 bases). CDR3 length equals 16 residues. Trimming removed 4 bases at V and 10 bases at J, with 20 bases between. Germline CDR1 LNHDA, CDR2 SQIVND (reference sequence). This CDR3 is CASSTQAGRGRSPLHF. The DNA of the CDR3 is TGTGCCAGTAGTACCCAAGCGGGCAGGGGAAGATCACCCCTCCACTTT.

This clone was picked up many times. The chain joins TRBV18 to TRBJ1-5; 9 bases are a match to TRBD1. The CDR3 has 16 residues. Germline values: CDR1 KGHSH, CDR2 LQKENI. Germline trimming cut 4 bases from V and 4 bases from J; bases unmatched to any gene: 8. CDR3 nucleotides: TGTGCCAGCTCACGCTCGACCGGGACAGGGAATCAGCCCCAGCATTTT. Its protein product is CASSRSTGTGNQPQHF.

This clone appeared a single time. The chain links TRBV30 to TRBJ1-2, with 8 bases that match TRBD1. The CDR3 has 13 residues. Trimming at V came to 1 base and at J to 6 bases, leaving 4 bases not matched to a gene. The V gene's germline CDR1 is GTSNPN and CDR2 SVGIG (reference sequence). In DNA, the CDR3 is TGTGCCTGGAGTGCAGGACAGGGTGATGGCTACACCTTC. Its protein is CAWSAGQGDGYTF.

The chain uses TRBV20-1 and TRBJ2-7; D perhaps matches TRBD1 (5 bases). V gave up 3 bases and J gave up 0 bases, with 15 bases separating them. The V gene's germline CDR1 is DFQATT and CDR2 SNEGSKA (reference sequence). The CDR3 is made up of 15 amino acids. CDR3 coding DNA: TGCAGTGCTAGCAGGGATCAGGTTAGCTCCTACGAGCAGTACTTC. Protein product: CSASRDQVSSYEQYF.

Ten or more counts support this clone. The CDR3 nucleotides are TGCGCCAGCAGTGACCGACTAGCGGGAGCAGATACGCAGTATTTT. This codes for CASSDRLAGADTQYF. The chain is built from TRBV10-2 and TRBJ2-3; 12 nucleotides align to TRBD2. V lost 3 bases and J lost 4; bases outside the gene matches: 2. This CDR3 has 15 amino acids. Germline values: CDR1 WSHSY, CDR2 SAAADI.

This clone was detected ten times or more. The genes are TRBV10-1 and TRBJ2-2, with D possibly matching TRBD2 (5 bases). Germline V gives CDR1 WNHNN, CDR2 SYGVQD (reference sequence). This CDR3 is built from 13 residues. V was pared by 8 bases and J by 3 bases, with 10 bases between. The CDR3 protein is CASSPGYTGELFF. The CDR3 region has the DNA TGCGCCAGCTCTCCGGGATACACCGGGGAGCTGTTTTTT.

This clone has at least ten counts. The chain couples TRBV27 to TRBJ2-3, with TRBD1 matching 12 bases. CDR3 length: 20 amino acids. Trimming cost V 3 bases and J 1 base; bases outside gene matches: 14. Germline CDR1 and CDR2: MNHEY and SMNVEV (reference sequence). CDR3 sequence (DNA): TGTGCCAGCAGTTTCGGGACAGGGGGCGCGGTAGCGGACCGCACAGATACGCAGTATTTT. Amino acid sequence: CASSFGTGGAVADRTDTQYF.

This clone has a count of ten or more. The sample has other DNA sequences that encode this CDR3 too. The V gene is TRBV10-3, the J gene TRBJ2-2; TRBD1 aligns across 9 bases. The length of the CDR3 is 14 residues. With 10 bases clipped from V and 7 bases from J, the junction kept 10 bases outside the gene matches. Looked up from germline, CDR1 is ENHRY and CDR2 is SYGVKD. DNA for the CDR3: TGTGCCACCACAGGGGGCGCGATTGACGGGGAGCTGTTTTTT. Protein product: CATTGGAIDGELFF.